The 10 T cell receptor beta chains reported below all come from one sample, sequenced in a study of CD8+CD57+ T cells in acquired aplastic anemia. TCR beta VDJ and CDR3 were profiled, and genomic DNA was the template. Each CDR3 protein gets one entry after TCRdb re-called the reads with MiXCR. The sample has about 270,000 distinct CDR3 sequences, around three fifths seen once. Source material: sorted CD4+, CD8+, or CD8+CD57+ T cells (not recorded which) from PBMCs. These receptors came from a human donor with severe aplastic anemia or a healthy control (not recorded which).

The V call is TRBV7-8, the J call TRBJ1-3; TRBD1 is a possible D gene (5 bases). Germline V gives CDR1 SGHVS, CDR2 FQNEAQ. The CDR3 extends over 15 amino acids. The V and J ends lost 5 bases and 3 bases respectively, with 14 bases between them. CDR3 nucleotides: TGTGCCAGCAGCCCAGGGCTGTTGCGTGGAAACACCATATATTTT. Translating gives CASSPGLLRGNTIYF.

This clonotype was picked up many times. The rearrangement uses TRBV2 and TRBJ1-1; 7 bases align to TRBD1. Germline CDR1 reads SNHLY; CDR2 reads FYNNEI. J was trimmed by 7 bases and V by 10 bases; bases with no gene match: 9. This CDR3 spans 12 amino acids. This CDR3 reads CANSDRAFEAFF. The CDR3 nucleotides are TGTGCCAACAGCGACAGGGCGTTTGAAGCTTTCTTT.

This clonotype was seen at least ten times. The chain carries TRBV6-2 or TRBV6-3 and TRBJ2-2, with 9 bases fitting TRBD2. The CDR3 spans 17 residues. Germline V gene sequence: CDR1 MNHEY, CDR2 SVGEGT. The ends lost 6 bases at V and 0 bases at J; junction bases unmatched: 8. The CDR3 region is CASRTPLAGTNTGELFF. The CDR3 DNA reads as TGTGCCAGCAGAACTCCTCTAGCGGGGACGAACACCGGGGAGCTGTTTTTT.

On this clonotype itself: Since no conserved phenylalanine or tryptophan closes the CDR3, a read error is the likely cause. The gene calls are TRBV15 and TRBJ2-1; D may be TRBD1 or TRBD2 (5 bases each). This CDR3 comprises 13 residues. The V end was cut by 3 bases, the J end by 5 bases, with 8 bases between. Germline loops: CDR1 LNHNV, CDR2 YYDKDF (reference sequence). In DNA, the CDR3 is TGTGCCACCAGCAGGGGGGACGACAATGAGCAGTTCCTC. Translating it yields CATSRGDDNEQFL.

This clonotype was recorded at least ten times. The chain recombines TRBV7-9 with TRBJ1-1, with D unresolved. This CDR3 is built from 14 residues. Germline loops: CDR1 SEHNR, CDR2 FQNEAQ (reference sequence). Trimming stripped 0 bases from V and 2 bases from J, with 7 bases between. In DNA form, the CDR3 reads TGTGCCAGCAGCTTAGCCGGATCCAACACTGAAGCTTTCTTT. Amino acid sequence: CASSLAGSNTEAFF.

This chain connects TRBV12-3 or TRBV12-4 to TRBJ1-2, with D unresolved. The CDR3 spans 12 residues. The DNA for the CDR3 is TGTGCTAGTGCCCCGGGTAACTATGGCTACACCTTC. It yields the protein CASAPGNYGYTF.

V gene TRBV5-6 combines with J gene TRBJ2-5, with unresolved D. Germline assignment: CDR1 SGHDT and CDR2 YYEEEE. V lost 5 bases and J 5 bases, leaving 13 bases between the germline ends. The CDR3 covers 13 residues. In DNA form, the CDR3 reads TGTGCCAGCAGAAAGGTTCCTGGGGAGACCCAGTACTTC. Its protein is CASRKVPGETQYF.

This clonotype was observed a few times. CDR3 in amino acids: CASSEGVRQGEKLFF. CDR3 nucleotide sequence: TGTGCCAGCAGTGAAGGGGTTAGGCAGGGTGAAAAACTGTTTTTT. The chain couples TRBV25-1 to TRBJ1-4, with D possibly TRBD1 on 5 matching bases. V lost 2 bases and J lost 7, with 14 bases in between. Germline V gene lookup returns CDR1 MGHDK and CDR2 SYGVNS. The CDR3 has 15 residues.

DNA of the CDR3: TGCAGTGCTAGTTCCCCGGGGACAGGGGTACGGGCTGAAGCTTTCTTT. Its protein product is CSASSPGTGVRAEAFF. This chain joins TRBV20-1 and TRBJ1-1; 10 nucleotides align to TRBD1. Germline V gene lookup returns CDR1 DFQATT and CDR2 SNEGSKA (reference sequence). Unmatched junction bases numbered 13, after V lost 3 bases and J lost 6 bases. CDR3 length equals 16 residues.

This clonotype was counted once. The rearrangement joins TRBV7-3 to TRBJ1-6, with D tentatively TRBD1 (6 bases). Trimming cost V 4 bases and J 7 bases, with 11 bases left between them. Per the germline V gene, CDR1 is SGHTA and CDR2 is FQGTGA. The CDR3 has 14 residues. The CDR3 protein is CASSSGGPNSPLHF. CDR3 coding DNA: TGTGCCAGCAGCTCCGGGGGGCCCAATTCACCCCTCCACTTT. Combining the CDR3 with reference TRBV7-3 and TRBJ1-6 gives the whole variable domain GAGVSQTPSNKVTEKGKYVELRCDPISGHTALYWYRQSLGQGPEFLIYFQGTGAADDSGLPNDRFFAVRPEGSVSTLKIQRTERGDSAVYLCASSSGGPNSPLHFGNGTRLTVT.